These 19 T cell receptor beta chains originate from one sample sequenced in a study of cytomegalovirus exposure and HLA in healthy donors. The study ran its PCR with 60 Vbeta and 13 Jbeta primers. Here immunoSEQ multiplex PCR was the method, and the copy in TCRdb shows in-frame clones only, minus some. Recorded for this sample: just over 150,000 clones. Sequenced material: PBMCs. The source is an older woman in good health and CMV-seronegative.

This chain uses TRBV19 with TRBJ1-5; 7 nucleotides align to TRBD1. Trimming cost V 1 base and J 0 bases; bases outside gene matches: 15. The germline gives CDR1 LNHDA, CDR2 SQIVND (reference sequence). This CDR3 region has 20 residues. Written as DNA, the CDR3 is TGTGCCAGTAGTATAGTCGGCGGCGGAGGGGGCTTTTATAGCAATCAGCCCCAGCATTTT. This gives the protein CASSIVGGGGGFYSNQPQHF.

The genes are TRBV7-9 and TRBJ1-5; 8 nucleotides match TRBD1. V lost 5 bases to trimming and J lost 5 bases; unmatched junction nucleotides: 8. The germline V gene has CDR1 SEHNR and CDR2 FQNEAQ (reference sequence). This CDR3 comprises 15 residues. This chain's CDR3 is CASSRGQGIDQPQHF. The CDR3 DNA reads as TGTGCCAGCAGCCGAGGACAGGGAATAGATCAGCCCCAGCATTTT.

The rearrangement uses TRBV4-2 and TRBJ2-2, with D unclear. Per the germline V gene, CDR1 is LGHNA and CDR2 is YNFKEQ. Trimming left V 6 bases short and J 4 bases short, with 9 bases between. The CDR3 is made up of 13 amino acids. CDR3 loop: CASSPAGTGELFF. The CDR3 bases are TGTGCCAGCAGTCCGGCAGGCACCGGGGAGCTGTTTTTT.

The chain carries TRBV18 and TRBJ1-3; D gene uncertain. Germline values: CDR1 KGHSH, CDR2 LQKENI. Trimming took 2 bases from V and 4 from J, leaving 15 bases between them. The CDR3 contains 16 residues. CDR3: CASSPSRTSGGNTIYF. The DNA of the CDR3 is TGTGCCAGCTCACCATCAAGGACTAGCGGGGGAAACACCATATATTTT.

The V and J genes are TRBV6-6 and TRBJ2-7, with a possible D match to TRBD1 (5 bases). V gave up 0 bases and J gave up 5 bases, with 5 bases separating them. This CDR3 comprises 12 residues. Germline V gene lookup returns CDR1 MNHNY and CDR2 SVGAGI (reference sequence). The CDR3, as DNA: TGTGCCAGCAGTTACTCCAGGGACGAGCAGTACTTC. Protein product: CASSYSRDEQYF.

The chain links TRBV29-1 to TRBJ2-7, with a tentative D call TRBD1 (6 bases). Trimming pared 4 bases from V and 3 bases from J, leaving 7 bases between. This CDR3 region has 11 residues. In germline, CDR1 is SQVTM, CDR2 ANQGSEA. This CDR3 reads CSVARGYEQYF. The CDR3 nucleotides are TGCAGCGTTGCCAGGGGCTACGAGCAGTACTTC.

Worth noting for this clone: Within the sample, other DNA sequences also encode this same CDR3. This sequence joins TRBV7-8 and TRBJ2-3; TRBD2 aligns across 12 bases. The V gene's germline CDR1 is SGHVS and CDR2 FQNEAQ. J gave up 2 bases and V 5 bases, and 8 bases lay outside the gene matches. The CDR3 runs 17 residues. The CDR3 bases are TGTGCCAGCAGCCCACGACTAGCGGGGGTTCCCACAGATACGCAGTATTTT. It is translated as CASSPRLAGVPTDTQYF.

This chain uses TRBV19 with TRBJ2-5, with D unresolved. Germline CDR1 and CDR2: LNHDA and SQIVND (reference sequence). The CDR3 has 13 residues. V was trimmed by 2 bases and J by 1 base, leaving 5 bases between them. CDR3 loop: CASSITSQETQYF. Written as DNA, the CDR3 is TGTGCCAGTAGTATAACCAGCCAAGAGACCCAGTACTTC.

The chain joins TRBV10-3 to TRBJ2-7, with TRBD2 identical over 12 bases. The CDR3 contains 15 residues. Germline values: CDR1 ENHRY, CDR2 SYGVKD. The junction had 6 bases not matched to a gene; V was cut back by 3 bases and J by 6 bases. This CDR3 reads CAISDLTSGGVEQYF. CDR3 DNA sequence: TGTGCCATCAGTGACCTGACTAGCGGGGGAGTCGAGCAGTACTTC.

The chain couples TRBV6-5 to TRBJ1-1; a weak D match, TRBD1 (5 bases). V lost 7 bases and J 6 bases, leaving 15 bases between the germline ends. This CDR3 has 13 residues. Germline CDR1 and CDR2: MNHEY and SVGAGI. The CDR3 DNA reads as TGTGCCAGCACCTTTACGCGGGGGGCTGAAGCTTTCTTT. It yields the protein CASTFTRGAEAFF.

This chain connects TRBV7-3 to TRBJ2-2; 9 nucleotides match TRBD2. The CDR3 runs 17 residues. The V and J ends lost 2 bases and 1 base, in that order; junction bases with no gene match: 5. Germline assignment: CDR1 SGHTA and CDR2 FQGTGA. This CDR3 is CASSLLPSGMNTGELFF. CDR3 sequence (DNA): TGTGCCAGCAGCTTATTGCCTAGCGGGATGAACACCGGGGAGCTGTTTTTT.

The J gene is TRBJ1-2, the V gene TRBV4-1, with D perhaps TRBD1 (6 bases). CDR3 length: 14 residues. Trimming removed 0 bases at V and 8 bases at J, with 13 bases between. Germline lookup yields CDR1 MGHRA and CDR2 YSYEKL. The CDR3 reads CASSQDGKGVGYTF. Written as DNA, the CDR3 is TGCGCCAGCAGCCAAGATGGGAAGGGGGTCGGCTACACCTTC.

V gene TRBV29-1 combines with J gene TRBJ2-5; TRBD1 is a possible D gene (6 bases). The CDR3 spans 14 residues. Germline CDR1 SQVTM, CDR2 ANQGSEA. V lost 3 bases, J lost 0 bases, and 11 bases lay in between. CDR3 nucleotide sequence: TGCAGCGTTGATGGGGACACCTACCAAGAGACCCAGTACTTC. Translated, it gives CSVDGDTYQETQYF.

The chain carries TRBV18 and TRBJ2-7, with 7 bases that match TRBD1. The CDR3 has 15 residues. Trimming at V came to 3 bases and at J to 1 base, leaving 6 bases not matched to a gene. CDR1 and CDR2 from the germline V gene are KGHSH and LQKENI. CDR3 nucleotide sequence: TGTGCCAGCTCACCGAGACAGGGACAATCCTACGAGCAGTACTTC. This encodes CASSPRQGQSYEQYF. The full variable domain, completed using reference TRBV18 and TRBJ2-7, is NAGVMQNPRHLVRRRGQEARLRCSPMKGHSHVYWYRQLPEEGLKFMVYLQKENIIDESGMPKERFSAEFPKEGPSILRIQQVVRGDSAAYFCASSPRQGQSYEQYFGPGTRLTVT.

This rearrangement joins TRBV19 to TRBJ1-1, with 8 bases matching TRBD1. V gave up 6 bases and J gave up 3 bases; unmatched junction bases: 6. The CDR3 spans 14 residues. In germline, CDR1 is LNHDA, CDR2 SQIVND (reference sequence). The CDR3 loop reads CASRDRGRDTEAFF. In DNA, the CDR3 is TGTGCCAGTAGAGACAGGGGAAGGGACACTGAAGCTTTCTTT.

The chain joins TRBV9 to TRBJ2-7; a possible D gene is TRBD1 (6 bases). Germline CDR1 is SGDLS and CDR2 is YYNGEE. The CDR3 covers 16 residues. Trimming removed 3 bases from V and 6 bases from J, with 22 bases in between. Here the CDR3 DNA reads TGTGCCAGCAGCGCCGCAATATGGGGGCGGGCTGGCGAGCAGTACTTC. This gives the protein CASSAAIWGRAGEQYF.

The chain employs TRBV19 and TRBJ1-1; 11 positions agree with TRBD1. There are 16 residues in the CDR3. V was clipped by 7 bases and J by 1 base; unmatched bases: 8. Per germline, CDR1 LNHDA and CDR2 SQIVND (reference sequence). The CDR3 region is CASTPDRGRGNTEAFF. In DNA, the CDR3 is TGTGCCAGTACGCCGGACAGGGGGCGGGGGAACACTGAAGCTTTCTTT.

V is TRBV5-1 and J is TRBJ1-2; D is possibly TRBD1 (5 bases). V dropped 1 base and J dropped 5 bases, with 15 bases sitting between them. CDR1 and CDR2 from the germline V gene are SGHRS and YFSETQ. The CDR3 spans 15 residues. This CDR3 reads CASSLSSDKRYGYTF. CDR3 nucleotides: TGCGCCAGCAGCTTGTCGTCGGACAAGAGGTATGGCTACACCTTC. The whole variable domain, filled in from reference TRBV5-1 and TRBJ1-2, reads KAGVTQTPRYLIKTRGQQVTLSCSPISGHRSVSWYQQTPGQGLQFLFEYFSETQRNKGNFPGRFSGRQFSNSRSEMNVSTLELGDSALYLCASSLSSDKRYGYTFGSGTRLTVV.

The rearrangement links TRBV5-1 to TRBJ1-1; 8 nucleotides line up with TRBD1. Germline V gives CDR1 SGHRS, CDR2 YFSETQ. The CDR3 sequence is 13 residues long. After removal of 0 bases from V and 7 bases from J, the junction contained 2 bases not matched to a gene. In DNA form, the CDR3 reads TGCGCCAGCAGCTTGGAGACAGGGGTTGAAGCTTTCTTT. This sequence encodes CASSLETGVEAFF.